Below are 16 T cell receptor beta chains sequenced from a single sample in a study of blood T cell repertoires in COVID-19. The repertoire was sequenced with immunoSEQ multiplex PCR; TCRdb's copy has only in-frame clones and lacks some. This sample has roughly 250,000 clones; roughly four fifths occur once, and the top ten carry about 4%. Specimen: peripheral blood. These receptors were obtained from a man over 45 with acute or convalescent COVID-19.

The chain is built from TRBV11-3 and TRBJ1-6; no firm D call. Germline V gives CDR1 SGHNT, CDR2 YENEEA. The V end was cut by 3 bases, the J end by 7 bases, with 7 bases between. The CDR3 has 13 amino acids. CDR3 in amino acids: CASSFGLNSPLHF. The CDR3 DNA reads TGTGCCAGCAGCTTTGGACTAAATTCACCCCTCCACTTT.

This clone was counted between two and nine times. The gene calls are TRBV19 and TRBJ2-7; no firm D call. V shed 4 bases and J shed 2 bases, with 6 bases lying between them. Per the germline V gene, CDR1 is LNHDA and CDR2 is SQIVND (reference sequence). The CDR3 is made up of 12 amino acids. CDR3 in DNA: TGTGCCAGTAGTAACGGAGCCTACGAGCAGTACTTC. Its protein product is CASSNGAYEQYF. The complete variable domain, with remaining parts taken from reference TRBV19 and TRBJ2-7, reads DGGITQSPKYLFRKEGQNVTLSCEQNLNHDAMYWYRQDPGQGLRLIYYSQIVNDFQKGDIAEGYSVSREKKESFPLTVTSAQKNPTAFYLCASSNGAYEQYFGPGTRLTVT.

This clone has a single count. The CDR3 nucleotides read TGTGCCAGCAGCTTAGCCGGGACAGGGACGGGGAATGAGCAGTTCTTC. This gives the protein CASSLAGTGTGNEQFF. The chain links TRBV11-1 to TRBJ2-1; TRBD1 matches at 9 bases. CDR1 and CDR2 (germline): SGHAT, FQDESV (reference sequence). The CDR3 length is 16 residues. With V trimmed by 0 bases and J by 7 bases, 7 bases remained unmatched.

The DNA of the CDR3 is TGTGCCAGCAGCCGGTCCGGGACTAGCGGGGTGAATGAGCAGTTCTTC. Amino acid sequence: CASSRSGTSGVNEQFF. The V call is TRBV7-9, the J call TRBJ2-1; 13 bases are shared with TRBD2. The CDR3 extends over 16 amino acids. The V gene end was trimmed by 5 bases and the J gene end by 7 bases; junction bases not matched to a gene: 8. Germline V CDR1 and CDR2: SEHNR, FQNEAQ (reference sequence).

The chain combines TRBV28 with TRBJ1-1; no firm D call. The CDR3 has 13 amino acids. The V gene lost 5 bases and the J gene lost 6 bases, with 13 bases spanning the gap. The V gene's germline CDR1 is MDHEN and CDR2 SYDVKM. CDR3 DNA: TGTGCCAGCAGTCTCCCCCGCCAGGCTGAAGCTTTCTTT. Amino acid sequence: CASSLPRQAEAFF.

V usage is TRBV19 and J usage is TRBJ1-1; TRBD1 is a possible D gene (5 bases). CDR1 LNHDA and CDR2 SQIVND come from the germline V gene (reference sequence). V was trimmed by 5 bases and J by 3 bases, leaving 13 bases between them. The CDR3 consists of 14 residues. The CDR3 sequence: CASSVLRGYTEAFF. CDR3 nucleotides: TGTGCCAGTAGTGTCCTACGGGGGTACACTGAAGCTTTCTTT.

For this clone: Given the absence of the conserved phenylalanine or tryptophan at the CDR3 end, a read error is likely. It is unclear where the CDR3 begins or ends on the DNA, so no DNA is shown, and the CDR3 is as TCRdb lists it. The genes are TRBV7-9 and TRBJ1-2; TRBD1 is taken as the D call from the table, unchecked against the DNA. Germline-derived CDR1 and CDR2 are SEHNR and FQNEAQ (reference sequence). The CDR3 has 12 amino acids, counting both end residues. CDR3 protein: CASSLGGTGPSL.

CDR3 sequence reads: CASSPRTGGGTDTQYF. For the CDR3, the DNA is TGTGCCAGCTCGCCGAGGACAGGGGGAGGGACAGATACGCAGTATTTT. This chain connects TRBV18 to TRBJ2-3; TRBD1 agrees at 10 bases. The length of the CDR3 is 16 residues. Germline lookup yields CDR1 KGHSH and CDR2 LQKENI. The ends lost 6 bases at V and 3 bases at J; junction bases unmatched: 9.

The gene calls are TRBV28 and TRBJ1-1, with a tentative D call TRBD1 (5 bases). CDR1 is MDHEN and CDR2 is SYDVKM in the germline V gene. V was clipped by 3 bases and J by 8 bases, with 13 bases between them. The CDR3 sequence is 13 residues long. DNA of the CDR3: TGTGCCAGCAGTTTGGTGACAGCCGGAGAAGCTTTCTTT. It is translated as CASSLVTAGEAFF. The variable domain in full, completed from reference TRBV28 and TRBJ1-1, reads DVKVTQSSRYLVKRTGEKVFLECVQDMDHENMFWYRQDPGLGLRLIYFSYDVKMKEKGDIPEGYSVSREKKERFSLILESASTNQTSMYLCASSLVTAGEAFFGQGTRLTVV.

This chain links TRBV7-9 with TRBJ2-5; TRBD2 agrees at 10 bases. Trimming at V came to 3 bases and at J to 4 bases, leaving 5 bases not matched to a gene. Germline V lookup: CDR1 SEHNR, CDR2 FQNEAQ (reference sequence). CDR3 size: 15 residues. CDR3 sequence reads: CASSLSSSGGETQYF. The CDR3 DNA sequence: TGTGCCAGCAGCTTGTCATCTAGCGGGGGAGAGACCCAGTACTTC.

This clone came up once. This chain links TRBV18 with TRBJ2-1; possible D gene TRBD2, 5 bases. CDR3 length equals 17 residues. Germline lookup yields CDR1 KGHSH and CDR2 LQKENI. Trimming took 1 base from V and 6 from J, leaving 19 bases between them. CDR3 protein: CASSPRRHDGVSNEQFF. In DNA, the CDR3 is TGTGCCAGCTCACCACGTCGCCACGACGGGGTAAGCAATGAGCAGTTCTTC.

V is TRBV2 and J is TRBJ2-5, with 9 bases matching TRBD2. The V segment lost 1 base and the J segment 0 bases; nucleotides outside the gene matches: 6. The CDR3 length is 17 residues. CDR1 and CDR2 (germline): SNHLY, FYNNEI. In DNA form, the CDR3 reads TGTGCCAGCAGTGAAGAAGGTAGCGGGGGATACCAAGAGACCCAGTACTTC. Translated: CASSEEGSGGYQETQYF.

This chain links TRBV9 with TRBJ1-3; D is unclear. Trimming took 4 bases from V and 4 from J, leaving 18 bases between them. The germline CDR1 and CDR2 sequences are SGDLS and YYNGEE. The CDR3 consists of 16 residues. CDR3 sequence reads: CASSPGRFQSGNTIYF. Here the CDR3 DNA reads TGTGCCAGCAGCCCTGGCAGGTTTCAGTCCGGAAACACCATATATTTT.

J is TRBJ2-5 and V is TRBV30; 10 bases are a match to TRBD2. The J segment lost 4 bases and the V segment lost 2 bases, leaving 10 bases of the junction unmatched. The CDR3 is 16 amino acids. Germline V CDR1 and CDR2: GTSNPN, SVGIG (reference sequence). CDR3 region: CAWSWGAGGPAETQYF. Written as DNA, the CDR3 is TGTGCCTGGAGTTGGGGAGCGGGAGGGCCGGCAGAGACCCAGTACTTC.

The V gene is TRBV28, the J gene TRBJ1-2, with 8 bases lining up with TRBD1. The CDR3 contains 12 residues. CDR1 is MDHEN, CDR2 SYDVKM, per germline. J was trimmed by 4 bases and V by 6 bases; bases with no gene match: 1. The CDR3 sequence: CASSGQGYGYTF. The CDR3, as DNA: TGTGCCAGCAGCGGACAGGGCTATGGCTACACCTTC.

The rearrangement uses TRBV10-3 and TRBJ2-3; 10 nucleotides align to TRBD1. V was pared by 6 bases and J by 2 bases, with 11 bases of the junction left unmatched. This CDR3 has 17 residues. Germline V gene lookup returns CDR1 ENHRY and CDR2 SYGVKD. This CDR3 reads CAIRGTGDGTITDTQYF. The CDR3 DNA follows: TGTGCCATCAGGGGGACAGGGGACGGAACCATCACAGATACGCAGTATTTT.